These T cell receptor beta chains were read from a single sample in a study of tumor-infiltrating lymphocytes in primary liver carcinoma. TCRdb called the multiplex PCR reads again in MiXCR, with one record for every CDR3 protein. The data contain about 310,000 distinct CDR3 sequences, around three fifths of them seen just once; the ten biggest clones take up over 15%. The sequenced material came from peripheral blood. Every receptor here comes from a woman in her 30s with primary liver carcinoma and hepatitis B virus infection. Both conserved end residues are part of each CDR3. D genes are given only for firm matches. Expanded clones get a size class; other rows say once, few or many, or leave the size out.

TRBJ2-7 - TRBV6-1 - TGTGCCAGCAGTGAAGTTTTTTGGGGGGCTTACGAGCAGTACTTC CASSEVFWGAYEQYF
TRBJ2-7 - TRBV12-3/TRBV12-4 TRBD2 TGTACCAGCAGTTTGGGGGGGAGCGGGACCGACCGCTACGAGCAGTACTTC CTSSLGGSGTDRYEQYF
TRBJ2-1 - TRBV11-3 - TGTGCCAGCAGGGTAAGAGGATCCTACAATGAACAGTTCTTC CASRVRGSYNEQFF
TRBJ2-2 - TRBV9 - TGTGCCAGCAGCGGTCGGACTATCGGAAGGACAAACACCGGGGAGCTGTTTTTT CASSGRTIGRTNTGELFF
TRBJ2-5 - TRBV29-1 - TGCAGCGTTGAAGATCTCCACTTCACAGAACCCTTAGAGATCCAGTACTTC CSVEDLHFTEPLEIQYF
TRBJ2-7 - TRBV11-3 - TGTGCCAGCTCAGAGGGGGGAGGGCCTGCCCACGAGCGGTACTTC CASSEGGGPAHERYF
TRBJ1-1 - TRBV29-1 - TGCAGCGTTGGTTTCACTGAAGCTTTCTTT CSVGFTEAFF
TRBJ2-1 - TRBV11-2 - TGCGCCAGCAGCTTAACCGACGGAGCCTACGAGCAGTTCTTC CASSLTDGAYEQFF
TRBJ1-1 - TRBV7-9 - TGTGCCAGCAGCCCCGCGATGGAATTTACTGAAGCTTTCTTT CASSPAMEFTEAFF
TRBJ1-3 - TRBV5-6 - TGTGCCAGCAGCCAACAGGGTTTAGGTGGAAACACCATATATTTT CASSQQGLGGNTIYF
TRBJ2-1 - TRBV5-6 - TGTGCCAGCGGCCGCGCGGGGGCGAGGTTTATGAATGAGCAGTTCTTC CASGRAGARFMNEQFF
TRBJ1-2 many TRBV29-1 - TGCAGCGTTGATTCAGGGAGTCAGGACTATGGCTACACCTTC CSVDSGSQDYGYTF
TRBJ2-5 many TRBV4-2 TRBD2 TGTGCCAGCAGTCTCGGCGGGACTAGCGTAGAGACCCAGTACTTC CASSLGGTSVETQYF
TRBJ1-3 - TRBV5-5 - TGTGCCAGCAGCAACCGGGAAAGCTCTGGAAACGCCATATATTTT CASSNRESSGNAIYF
TRBJ1-2 few TRBV7-9 - TGTGCCAGCGGTCAGATAAGGGGGAACTATGGCTACACCTTC CASGQIRGNYGYTF
TRBJ1-5 - TRBV10-3 TRBD1 TGTGCCATCAGTAGTAACCGGACAGGGGGAGCTGGGCCCCAGCATTTT CAISSNRTGGAGPQHF
TRBJ1-2 many TRBV4-1 - TGCGCCAGCAGCCGGGGGGACTATGGCTACACCTTC CASSRGDYGYTF
TRBJ2-7 few TRBV5-1 - TGCGCCAGCAGCATGCGGACGGAGGGCTACGAGCAGTACTTC CASSMRTEGYEQYF